This T cell receptor (beta chain) was captured by sequencing in a study of neurological immune-mediated disorders. Study-wide results and limits: There was no clinical or MRI feature that showed an association with the multiple sclerosis repertoire cluster.

The cDNA was synthesized by means of template-switch 5'RACE, which was carried out with 10-nucleotide random UMIs. Over 190 million TCR-beta sequences from 15-18 subjects came out of each sequencing run. TCRdb itself ran the 5' RACE reads through MiXCR, one entry per CDR3 protein. The sample records 55,000 to 65,000 distinct CDR3 sequences, roughly 4% being singletons. The CDR3 consists of 15 residues. Trimming removed 0 bases from V and 0 bases from J; junction bases left unmatched: 2. In germline, CDR1 is SGHRS, CDR2 YFSETQ. This clonotype was detected ten times or more. Its matching antigen is unknown.

V and J are TRBV5-1 and TRBJ2-7; TRBD2 agrees at 8 bases. What was sequenced was PBMCs. The TCR comes from a woman aged 45-59 years with multiple sclerosis. The CDR3 is CASSLVAGSSYEQYF. The CDR3 DNA sequence: TGCGCCAGCAGCTTGGTAGCGGGATCCTCCTACGAGCAGTACTTC.